This TCR beta chain appears in the sequencing data of a study of shared clonotypes between healthy human individuals. Across the whole study: Three plates each covered CD4 naive and memory; CD8 naive two, CD8 memory one.

TCRdb's table, derived via immunoSEQ multiplex PCR, lists solely in-frame clones and lacks some. Among a few million clones listed, approximately 93% were seen once. After removal of 0 bases from V and 4 bases from J, the junction contained 9 bases not matched to a gene. CDR3 length equals 17 residues. Germline values: CDR1 SGDLS, CDR2 YYNGEE. The donors, healthy adults who were HIV-negative, had experienced no recent acute infections or vaccinations. The J gene is TRBJ2-1, the V gene TRBV9; 8 nucleotides align to TRBD2. The TCR originated in a man aged 18 to 35 in good health. Some clones in this sample may be carry-over from other donors' samples. Sequences were obtained from naive CD4+ T cells from PBMCs. Stated subset: CD45RA+ positively selected. The CDR3 is CASSVGPSERGYNEQFF. CDR3 sequence (DNA): TGTGCCAGCAGCGTAGGCCCCAGCGAGCGGGGGTACAATGAGCAGTTCTTC.